This T cell receptor beta chain was found in a study of T-cell reconstitution after alpha-beta-depleted transplantation in children. About this clonotype itself: Its target is unknown.

The CDR3 has 13 amino acids. With 4 bases removed from V and 6 bases from J, the gap between germline ends came to 10 bases. Germline values: CDR1 SGHTA, CDR2 FQGNSA. Overall study findings and caveats: Fresh T-cell production supplied most of the T-cell counts and diversity seen one year after transplant.

As it was prepared, the TCRbeta library received unique molecular identifiers. From the PCR reads, TCRdb called clonotypes with MiXCR, one entry per CDR3 protein. The table records approximately 89,000 distinct CDR3 sequences, about a sixth of them present only once. Sequences were derived from PBMCs, mostly from graft donor cells, sampled 180 days after TCRalphabeta/CD19-depleted stem cell transplant. This TCR came from a male patient aged 2-10 years who had a stem cell transplant for acute lymphoblastic leukemia, so the T cells may come from the graft donor. This sequence joins TRBV7-2 and TRBJ1-5; D may be TRBD1 (5 bases). In nucleotides, the CDR3 is TGTGCCAGCAGCTCCTATGGGGGTCAGCCCCAGCATTTT. It codes for CASSSYGGQPQHF.